This T cell receptor beta chain was sequenced for a study of T cells after yellow fever vaccination. The wider study: Preparing low-cell-number fractions relied on SMART-Seq v4 Ultra Low Input. Study results and limitations: CD4 and CD8 compartments shared a small share of clonotypes, likely from convergent recombination. Once the booster was given, most primary-vaccination clones reappeared, at about 96% for CD4 and approximately 88% for CD8.

Of note for this clonotype: Its antigen is still unknown.

TCR cDNA was made by 5'RACE template switching, adding a universal primer site and UMIs. TCRdb re-called the 5' RACE reads through MiXCR, storing one row per CDR3 protein. The sample includes 300,000 to 350,000 distinct CDR3 sequences, approximately 3.9% of them seen just once. The germline V gene has CDR1 SGHNT and CDR2 YYREEE (reference sequence). J lost 5 bases, V lost 0 bases, and 6 bases had no gene match. This CDR3 comprises 16 residues. This clonotype originated in a man between 18 and 29 years old who received the YFV17D yellow fever vaccine. Material: PBMCs, obtained 5 days after the yellow fever booster vaccination. The chain carries TRBV5-4 and TRBJ2-1, with 9 bases that match TRBD2. CDR3 nucleotides: TGTGCCAGCAGCTTGGTGAGGACTAGCGCTCACAATGAGCAGTTCTTC. Its protein is CASSLVRTSAHNEQFF.